The present T cell receptor (beta chain) was sequenced within a study of blood T cell repertoires in COVID-19. V shed 0 bases, J shed 2 bases, and the junction held 4 bases outside the gene matches. The CDR3 covers 16 residues. Germline-derived CDR1 and CDR2 are SGHNT and YENEEA. Under the authors' procedure: Reference gene primer amplification gave nucleated cell count estimates. The method was immunoSEQ multiplex PCR; TCRdb's version includes in-frame clones alone and lacks a portion of them. Clone size and V and J calls were adopted from that table, with D and trimming inferred from the DNA. The sample has approximately 50,000 clones; about 82% are singletons.

This TCR came from a woman aged 80 or older with acute or convalescent COVID-19. Sequencing was done on a sample of peripheral blood. V is TRBV11-3 and J is TRBJ2-7; 10 nucleotides match TRBD1. CDR3 amino acids: CASSLEWTGGAYEQYF. In DNA form, the CDR3 reads TGTGCCAGCAGCTTAGAGTGGACAGGGGGAGCCTACGAGCAGTACTTC.